What follows describes a single T cell receptor beta chain. The sample is drawn from a study of blood T cell repertoires in COVID-19. In the original analysis: Reference gene primer amplification in the assay estimated nucleated cell counts. Only in-frame clones appear in the TCRdb table, and some are missing; sequencing was by immunoSEQ multiplex PCR. D and trimming were read from the DNA, whereas the V and J calls and clone size are those reported in that table. The sample has fewer than 350,000 clones, about 88% seen once; the top ten hold approximately 1%. Germline values: CDR1 MNHEY, CDR2 SVGAGI. The V and J ends lost 0 bases and 7 bases respectively, with 13 bases between them. The CDR3 spans 15 residues.

The TCR comes from a young woman who had been exposed to COVID-19. The V and J genes are TRBV6-5 and TRBJ1-5; no firm D call. Sequencing was done on a sample of PBMCs or T cells enriched from blood (not recorded which). The CDR3 loop reads CASSYSRGSGQPQHF. The CDR3 DNA follows: TGTGCCAGCAGTTACTCGAGAGGGAGCGGACAGCCCCAGCATTTT.